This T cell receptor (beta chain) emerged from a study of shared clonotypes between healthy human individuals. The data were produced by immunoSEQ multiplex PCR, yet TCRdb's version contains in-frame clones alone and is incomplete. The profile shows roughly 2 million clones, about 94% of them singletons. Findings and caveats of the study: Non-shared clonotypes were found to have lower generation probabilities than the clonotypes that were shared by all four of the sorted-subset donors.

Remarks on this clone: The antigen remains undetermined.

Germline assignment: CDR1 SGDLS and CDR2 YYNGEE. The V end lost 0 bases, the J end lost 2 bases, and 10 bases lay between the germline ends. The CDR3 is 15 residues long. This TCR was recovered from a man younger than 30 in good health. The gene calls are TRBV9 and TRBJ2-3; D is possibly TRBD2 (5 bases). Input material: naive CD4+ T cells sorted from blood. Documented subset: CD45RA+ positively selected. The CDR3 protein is CASSVGEFYTDTQYF. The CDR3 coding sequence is TGTGCCAGCAGCGTAGGGGAGTTCTACACAGATACGCAGTATTTT.